This T cell receptor beta chain was retrieved from a study of radiation and T cells in renal cell carcinoma. Trimming removed 2 bases from V and 1 base from J, with 6 bases in between. Germline lookup yields CDR1 GTSNPN and CDR2 SVGIG (reference sequence). CDR3 length: 12 residues. Sequenced by immunoSEQ multiplex PCR; TCRdb stores in-frame clones only, minus some. The sample carries 45,000 to 65,000 clones, about three quarters recorded once. Study-level points and caveats: Top tumor clonotypes rose in blood 2 weeks post-radiation, then contracted.

Turning to this clone: Its antigen remains unknown.

Time point reported: baseline pretreatment blood. The treatment is: 15 Gy SBRT to primary tumor, nephrectomy 4 weeks later. Blood was sampled at baseline, 2 weeks and 4 weeks after SBRT. This renal cell carcinoma was of the clear cell type. J is TRBJ2-7 and V is TRBV30; D unclear. The receptor was isolated from a man aged 55 to 70 with renal cell carcinoma. The specimen comprised blood, sampled from a patient whose treatment included radiotherapy and nephrectomy. In DNA, the CDR3 is TGTGCCTGGAGTAAAGGGTCCTACGAGCAGTACTTC. It encodes CAWSKGSYEQYF.